The 5 T cell receptor beta chains below all came from one sample that was sequenced in a study of neurological immune-mediated disorders. TCRdb re-derived calls from the 5' RACE reads in MiXCR, one entry per CDR3 protein. The repertoire consists of around 78,000 distinct CDR3 sequences, with under 20% occurring once and the leading ten covering approximately 15%. The sample taken for sequencing was PBMCs. The receptors were sampled from a middle-aged woman in good health.

This clonotype was counted at least ten times. The chain uses TRBV29-1 and TRBJ1-3; D remains unclear. Per the germline V gene, CDR1 is SQVTM and CDR2 is ANQGSEA. This CDR3 contains 14 residues. V lost 1 base, J lost 0 bases, and 7 bases lay in between. This CDR3 reads CSVEGGSSGNTIYF. The CDR3 nucleotides are TGCAGCGTTGAAGGAGGAAGCTCTGGAAACACCATATATTTT.

This clonotype was seen at least ten times. The gene calls are TRBV6-1 and TRBJ2-3; 8 bases align to TRBD1. The germline V gene has CDR1 MNHNS and CDR2 SASEGT. V shed 8 bases, J shed 2 bases, and the junction held 9 bases outside the gene matches. This CDR3 contains 15 residues. The CDR3 protein is CASCFGQGHTDTQYF. DNA of the CDR3: TGTGCCAGCTGCTTCGGACAGGGACACACAGATACGCAGTATTTT.

This clonotype is medium-sized. V is TRBV20-1 and J is TRBJ1-5; possible D gene TRBD1, 5 bases. This CDR3 comprises 15 residues. The germline V gene encodes CDR1 DFQATT and CDR2 SNEGSKA (reference sequence). V shed 2 bases and J shed 11 bases, with 22 bases lying between them. CDR3 sequence reads: CSARRSTEGTGAQHF. The CDR3 DNA follows: TGCAGTGCTAGAAGATCGACAGAAGGGACGGGGGCCCAGCATTTT.

This clonotype was counted at least ten times. The chain has TRBV5-1 and TRBJ2-1; 9 bases are shared with TRBD2. Germline V gene data show CDR1 as SGHRS and CDR2 as YFSETQ. The CDR3 spans 14 residues. The trim removed 4 bases at V and 8 bases at J, leaving 7 bases unmatched. CDR3 sequence: CASSGRTSEDEQFF. As DNA, the CDR3 is TGCGCCAGCAGCGGCCGGACTAGCGAGGATGAGCAGTTCTTC.

Many counts were recorded for this clonotype. The chain joins TRBV5-1 to TRBJ1-2; D is ambiguous. This CDR3 has 14 residues. The germline CDR1 and CDR2 sequences are SGHRS and YFSETQ. The V and J ends lost 3 bases and 2 bases respectively, with 11 bases between them. CDR3 protein: CASSSTTQNYGYTF. The DNA for the CDR3 is TGCGCCAGCAGCTCGACGACACAAAACTATGGCTACACCTTC.